What follows is one T cell receptor (beta chain) and its context. This sample was taken from a study of T cells in Graves' hyperthyroidism and ophthalmopathy. With V trimmed by 5 bases and J by 2 bases, 5 bases remained unmatched. The CDR3 sequence is 14 residues long. Looked up from germline, CDR1 is SEHNR and CDR2 is FQNEAQ (reference sequence). Amplification of TCR beta CDR3 regions used RNA as the template. The HTBI primer set was used in a first-round RT-PCR of the TCR CDR3. TCRdb fed the multiplex PCR reads into MiXCR, producing one record per CDR3 protein. Among 500,000 to 600,000 distinct CDR3 sequences listed, around 43% were seen once.

The sequence was collected from an adult woman with Graves' disease, either hyperthyroidism or ophthalmopathy (not recorded which). This rearrangement joins TRBV7-9 to TRBJ1-2, with TRBD1 matching 7 bases. The sample consisted of peripheral blood or thyroid tissue (not recorded which). DNA of the CDR3: TGTGCCAGCAGCCCGATGGACAGGAACTATGGCTACACCTTC. The encoded protein is CASSPMDRNYGYTF.